This TCR beta chain originates from a study of PD-1 blockade in classical Hodgkin lymphoma. Study conclusions and caveats: No one has yet defined what causes the repertoire differences, which may be disease activity or prior therapy. Exclusion applied to patients who initiated nivolumab less than 1 year following ASCT. Lower baseline TCR diversity marked trial partial responders and progressors.

The table came from immunoSEQ multiplex PCR; TCRdb's copy has only in-frame clones and leaves some out. This sample yields 84,000 or so clones, of which 92% are seen a single time; approximately 2.4% belongs to the top ten. The patients all showed relapse after autologous stem cell transplantation, while their brentuximab vedotin exposure varied. A note on this clone: Antigen unknown.

Sequencing was performed on peripheral blood mononuclear cells (PBMCs), taken before the second cycle of nivolumab. The receptor was derived from a human donor with classical Hodgkin lymphoma.

The CDR3 DNA sequence: TGTGCCAGCGAGGATGGGCGGGACAGGGTGGGACATACGCAGTATTTT. This translates into CASEDGRDRVGHTQYF. The chain is built from TRBV5-4 and TRBJ2-3, with 9 bases aligning to TRBD1. The CDR3 is made up of 16 amino acids. V lost 7 bases and J lost 7; bases outside the gene matches: 16. The germline V gene has CDR1 SGHNT and CDR2 YYREEE (reference sequence).